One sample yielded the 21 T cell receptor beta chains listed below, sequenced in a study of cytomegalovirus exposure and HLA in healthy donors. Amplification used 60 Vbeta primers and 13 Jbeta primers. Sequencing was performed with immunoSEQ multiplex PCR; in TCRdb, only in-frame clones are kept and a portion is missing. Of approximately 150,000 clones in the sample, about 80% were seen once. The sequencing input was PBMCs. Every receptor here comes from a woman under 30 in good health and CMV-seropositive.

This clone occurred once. The CDR3 DNA sequence: TGTGCCAGCAGCCCCGGGATCCTGAACACCGGGGAGCTGTTTTTT. It specifies CASSPGILNTGELFF. The chain carries TRBV11-2 and TRBJ2-2, with D possibly being TRBD2 (5 bases). V gave up 5 bases and J gave up 1 base, with 11 bases separating them. The CDR3 sequence is 15 residues long. Looked up from germline, CDR1 is SGHAT and CDR2 is FQNNGV.

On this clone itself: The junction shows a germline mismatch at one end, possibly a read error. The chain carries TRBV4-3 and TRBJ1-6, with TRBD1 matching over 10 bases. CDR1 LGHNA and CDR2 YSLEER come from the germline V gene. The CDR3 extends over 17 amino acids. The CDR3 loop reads CASSEDRGLANNSPLHF. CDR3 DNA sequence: TGCGCCAGCAGCGAAGACAGGGGGCTGGCCAACAATTCACCCCTCCACTTT.

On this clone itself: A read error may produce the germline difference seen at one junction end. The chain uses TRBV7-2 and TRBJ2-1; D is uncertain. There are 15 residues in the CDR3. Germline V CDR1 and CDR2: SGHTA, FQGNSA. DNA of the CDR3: TGTGTCAGCAGCTTGGCACAGATATCCTACAATGAGCAGTTCTTC. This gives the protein CVSSLAQISYNEQFF.

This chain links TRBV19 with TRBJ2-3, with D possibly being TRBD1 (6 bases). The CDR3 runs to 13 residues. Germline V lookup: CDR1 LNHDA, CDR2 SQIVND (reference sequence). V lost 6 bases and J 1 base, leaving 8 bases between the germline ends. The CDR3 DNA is TGTGCCAGTAGGAGACAGGGCACAGATACGCAGTATTTT. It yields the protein CASRRQGTDTQYF.

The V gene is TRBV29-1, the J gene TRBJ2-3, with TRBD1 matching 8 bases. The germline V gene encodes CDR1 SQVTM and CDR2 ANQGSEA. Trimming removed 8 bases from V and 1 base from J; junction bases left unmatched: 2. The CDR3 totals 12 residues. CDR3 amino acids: CSSDRGTDTQYF. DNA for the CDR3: TGCAGCTCGGACAGGGGCACAGATACGCAGTATTTT.

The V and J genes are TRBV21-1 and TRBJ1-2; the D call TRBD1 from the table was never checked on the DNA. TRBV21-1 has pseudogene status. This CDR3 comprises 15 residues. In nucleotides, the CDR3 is TGTGCCAGCAGCAAAGTGGGACAAACTAACTATGGCTACACCTTC. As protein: CASSKVGQTNYGYTF.

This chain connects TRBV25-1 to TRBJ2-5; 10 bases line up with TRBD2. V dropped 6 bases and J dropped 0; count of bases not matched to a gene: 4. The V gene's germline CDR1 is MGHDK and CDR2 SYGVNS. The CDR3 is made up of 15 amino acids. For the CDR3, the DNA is TGTGCCAGCAGGGCAAGCGGGGGGGACCAAGAGACCCAGTACTTC. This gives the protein CASRASGGDQETQYF.

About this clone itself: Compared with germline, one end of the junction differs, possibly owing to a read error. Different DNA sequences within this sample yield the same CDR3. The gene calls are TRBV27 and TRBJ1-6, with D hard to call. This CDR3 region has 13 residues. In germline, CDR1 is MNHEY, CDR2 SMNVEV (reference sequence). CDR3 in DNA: TGCGCCAGCAGGAATAGTAAACTCTCACCCCTCCACTTT. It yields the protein CASRNSKLSPLHF.

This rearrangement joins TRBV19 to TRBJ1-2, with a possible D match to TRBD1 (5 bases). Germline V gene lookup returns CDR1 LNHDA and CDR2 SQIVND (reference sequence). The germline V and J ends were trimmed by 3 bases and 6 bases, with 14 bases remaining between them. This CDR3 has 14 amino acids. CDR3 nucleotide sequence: TGTGCCAGTAGTATCGAAGACAGATTGGATGGCTACACCTTC. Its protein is CASSIEDRLDGYTF.

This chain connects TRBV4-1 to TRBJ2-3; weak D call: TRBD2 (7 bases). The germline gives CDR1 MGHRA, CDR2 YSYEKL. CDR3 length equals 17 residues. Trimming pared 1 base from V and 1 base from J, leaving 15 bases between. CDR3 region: CASSQVEGGRGTDTQYF. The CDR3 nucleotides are TGCGCCAGCAGCCAAGTGGAGGGGGGGCGGGGCACAGATACGCAGTATTTT.

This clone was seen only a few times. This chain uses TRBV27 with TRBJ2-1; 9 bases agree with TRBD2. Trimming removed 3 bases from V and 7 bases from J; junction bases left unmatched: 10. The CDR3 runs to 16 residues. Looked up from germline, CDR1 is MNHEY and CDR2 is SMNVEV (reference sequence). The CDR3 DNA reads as TGTGCCAGCAGTTTGGCCCGCGGGGGGGCCGGGAATGAGCAGTTCTTC. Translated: CASSLARGGAGNEQFF.

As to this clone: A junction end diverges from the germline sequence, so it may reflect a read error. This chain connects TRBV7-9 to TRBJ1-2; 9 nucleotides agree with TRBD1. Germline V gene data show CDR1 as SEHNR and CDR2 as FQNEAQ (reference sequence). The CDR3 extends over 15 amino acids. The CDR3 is CSSSPGTGWDYGYTF. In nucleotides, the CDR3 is TGTTCCAGCAGCCCAGGGACAGGGTGGGACTATGGCTACACCTTC. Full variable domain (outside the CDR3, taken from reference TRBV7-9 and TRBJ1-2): DTGVSQNPRHKITKRGQNVTFRCDPISEHNRLYWYRQTLGQGPEFLTYFQNEAQLEKSRLLSDRFSAERPKGSFSTLEIQRTEQGDSAMYLCSSSPGTGWDYGYTFGSGTRLTVV.

Here the CDR3 DNA reads TGTGCCAGCACCAGGGGGAGCGGGGGCGTGGGGGACGAGCAGTACTTC. The encoded protein is CASTRGSGGVGDEQYF. The V and J genes are TRBV5-4 and TRBJ2-7; tentatively, D is TRBD2 (8 bases). Germline V gene sequence: CDR1 SGHNT, CDR2 YYREEE (reference sequence). The V end lost 6 bases, the J end lost 5 bases, and 24 bases lay between the germline ends. CDR3 length equals 16 residues.

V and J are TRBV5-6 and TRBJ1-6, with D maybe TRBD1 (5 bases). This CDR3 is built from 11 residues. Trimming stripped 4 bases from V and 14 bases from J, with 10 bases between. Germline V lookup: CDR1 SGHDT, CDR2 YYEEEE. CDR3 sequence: CASSTGGTLHF. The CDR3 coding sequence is TGTGCCAGCAGCACCGGGGGGACCCTCCACTTT.

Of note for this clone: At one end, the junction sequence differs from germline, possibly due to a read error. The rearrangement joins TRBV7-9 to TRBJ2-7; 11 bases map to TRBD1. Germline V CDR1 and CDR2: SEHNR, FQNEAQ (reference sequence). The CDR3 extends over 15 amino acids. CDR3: CSSSSAGTGGYEQYF. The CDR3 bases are TGTTCCAGCAGCTCCGCAGGGACAGGGGGTTACGAGCAGTACTTC.

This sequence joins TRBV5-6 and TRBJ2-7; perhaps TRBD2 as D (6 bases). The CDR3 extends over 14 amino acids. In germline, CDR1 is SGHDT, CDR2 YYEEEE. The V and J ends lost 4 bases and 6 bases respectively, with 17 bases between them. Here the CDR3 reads CASSKLGGPGEQYF. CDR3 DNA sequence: TGTGCCAGCAGCAAGTTGGGGGGTCCAGGCGAGCAGTACTTC.

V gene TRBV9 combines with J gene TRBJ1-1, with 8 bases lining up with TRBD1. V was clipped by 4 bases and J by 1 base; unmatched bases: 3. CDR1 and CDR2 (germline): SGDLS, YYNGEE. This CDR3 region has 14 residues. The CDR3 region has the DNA TGTGCCAGCAGCAGCACAGGGGGGAACACTGAAGCTTTCTTT. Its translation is CASSSTGGNTEAFF. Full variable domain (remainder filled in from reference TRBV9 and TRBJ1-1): DSGVTQTPKHLITATGQRVTLRCSPRSGDLSVYWYQQSLDQGLQFLIQYYNGEERAKGNILERFSAQQFPDLHSELNLSSLELGDSALYFCASSSTGGNTEAFFGQGTRLTVV.

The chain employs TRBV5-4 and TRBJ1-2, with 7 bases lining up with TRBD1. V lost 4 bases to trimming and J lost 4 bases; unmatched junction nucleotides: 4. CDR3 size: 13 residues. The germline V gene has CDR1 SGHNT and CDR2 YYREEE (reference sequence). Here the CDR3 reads CASSPQGSYGYTF. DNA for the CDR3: TGTGCCAGCAGCCCACAGGGGTCCTATGGCTACACCTTC.

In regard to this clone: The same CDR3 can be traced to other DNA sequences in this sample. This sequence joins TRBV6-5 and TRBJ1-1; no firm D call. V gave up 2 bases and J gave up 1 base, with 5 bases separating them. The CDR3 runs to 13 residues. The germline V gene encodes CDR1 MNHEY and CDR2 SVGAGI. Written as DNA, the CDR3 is TGTGCCAGCAGTTACGGGCAGAACACTGAAGCTTTCTTT. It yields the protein CASSYGQNTEAFF.

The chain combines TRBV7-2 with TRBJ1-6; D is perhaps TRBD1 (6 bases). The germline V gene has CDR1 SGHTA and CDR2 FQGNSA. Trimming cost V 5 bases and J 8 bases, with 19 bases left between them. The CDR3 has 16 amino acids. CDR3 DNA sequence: TGTGCCAGCAGCCTCTTCGACAGGAACAATGATTCACCCCTCCACTTT. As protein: CASSLFDRNNDSPLHF.

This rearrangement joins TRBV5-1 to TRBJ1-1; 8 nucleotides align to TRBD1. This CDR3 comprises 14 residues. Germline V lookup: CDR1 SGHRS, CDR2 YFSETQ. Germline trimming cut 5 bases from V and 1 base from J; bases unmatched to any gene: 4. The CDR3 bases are TGCGCCAGCAGTTCAGGGGGCGGGAACACTGAAGCTTTCTTT. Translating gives CASSSGGGNTEAFF. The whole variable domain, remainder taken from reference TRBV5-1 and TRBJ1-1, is KAGVTQTPRYLIKTRGQQVTLSCSPISGHRSVSWYQQTPGQGLQFLFEYFSETQRNKGNFPGRFSGRQFSNSRSEMNVSTLELGDSALYLCASSSGGGNTEAFFGQGTRLTVV.